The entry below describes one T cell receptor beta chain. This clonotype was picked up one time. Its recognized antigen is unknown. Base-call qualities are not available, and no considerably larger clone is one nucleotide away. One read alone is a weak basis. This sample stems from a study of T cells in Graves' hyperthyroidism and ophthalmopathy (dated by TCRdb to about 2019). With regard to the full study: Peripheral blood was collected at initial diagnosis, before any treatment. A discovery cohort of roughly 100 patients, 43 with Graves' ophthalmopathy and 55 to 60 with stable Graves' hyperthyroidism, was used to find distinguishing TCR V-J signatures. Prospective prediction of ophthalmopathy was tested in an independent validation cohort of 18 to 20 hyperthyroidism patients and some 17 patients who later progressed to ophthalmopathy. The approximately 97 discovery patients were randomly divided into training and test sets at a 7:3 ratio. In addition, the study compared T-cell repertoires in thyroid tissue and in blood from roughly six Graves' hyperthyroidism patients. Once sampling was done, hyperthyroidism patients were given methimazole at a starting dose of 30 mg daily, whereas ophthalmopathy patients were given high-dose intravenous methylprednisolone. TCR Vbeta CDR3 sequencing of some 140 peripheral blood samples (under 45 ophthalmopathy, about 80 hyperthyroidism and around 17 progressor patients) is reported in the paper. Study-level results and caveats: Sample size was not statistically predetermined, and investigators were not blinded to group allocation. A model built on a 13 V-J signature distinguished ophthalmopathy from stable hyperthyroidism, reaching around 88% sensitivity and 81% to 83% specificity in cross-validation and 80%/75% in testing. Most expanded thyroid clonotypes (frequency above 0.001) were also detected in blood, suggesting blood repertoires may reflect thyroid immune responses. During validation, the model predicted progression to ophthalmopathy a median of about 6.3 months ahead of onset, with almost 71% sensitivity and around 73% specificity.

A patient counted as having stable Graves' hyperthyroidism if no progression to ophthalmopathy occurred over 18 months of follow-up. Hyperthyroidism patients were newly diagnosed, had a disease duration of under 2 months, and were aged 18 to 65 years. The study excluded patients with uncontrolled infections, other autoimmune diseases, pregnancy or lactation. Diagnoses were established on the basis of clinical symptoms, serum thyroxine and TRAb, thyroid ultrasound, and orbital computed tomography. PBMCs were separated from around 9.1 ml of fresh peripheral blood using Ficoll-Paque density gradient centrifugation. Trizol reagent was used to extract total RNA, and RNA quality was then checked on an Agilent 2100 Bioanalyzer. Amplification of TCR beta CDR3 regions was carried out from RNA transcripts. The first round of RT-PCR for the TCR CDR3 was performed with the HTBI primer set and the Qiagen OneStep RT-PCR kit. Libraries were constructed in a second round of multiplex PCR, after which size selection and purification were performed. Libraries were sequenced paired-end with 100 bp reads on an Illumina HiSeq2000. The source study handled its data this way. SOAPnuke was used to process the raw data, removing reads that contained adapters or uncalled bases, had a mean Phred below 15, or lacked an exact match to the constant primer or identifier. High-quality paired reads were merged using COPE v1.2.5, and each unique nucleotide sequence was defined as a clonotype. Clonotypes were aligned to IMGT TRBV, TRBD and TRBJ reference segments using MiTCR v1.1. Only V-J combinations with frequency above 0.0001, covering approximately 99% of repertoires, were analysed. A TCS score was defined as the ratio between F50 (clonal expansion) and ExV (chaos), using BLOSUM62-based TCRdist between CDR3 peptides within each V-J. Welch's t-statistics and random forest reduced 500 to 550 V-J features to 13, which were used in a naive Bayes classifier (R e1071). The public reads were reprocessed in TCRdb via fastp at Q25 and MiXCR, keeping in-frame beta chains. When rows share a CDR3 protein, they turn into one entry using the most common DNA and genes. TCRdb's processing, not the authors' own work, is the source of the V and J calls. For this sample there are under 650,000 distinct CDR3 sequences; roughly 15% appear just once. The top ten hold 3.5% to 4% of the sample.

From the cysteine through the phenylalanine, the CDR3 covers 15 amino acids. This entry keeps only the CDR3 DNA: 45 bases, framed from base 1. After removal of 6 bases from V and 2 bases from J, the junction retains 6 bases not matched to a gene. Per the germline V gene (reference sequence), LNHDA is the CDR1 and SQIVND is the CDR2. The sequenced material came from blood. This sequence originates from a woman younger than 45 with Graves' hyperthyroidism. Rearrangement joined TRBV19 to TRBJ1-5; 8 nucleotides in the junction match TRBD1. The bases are TGTGCCAGTAGGAAAACAGGGGGAGGCAATCAGCCCCAGCATTTT. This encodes CASRKTGGGNQPQHF.